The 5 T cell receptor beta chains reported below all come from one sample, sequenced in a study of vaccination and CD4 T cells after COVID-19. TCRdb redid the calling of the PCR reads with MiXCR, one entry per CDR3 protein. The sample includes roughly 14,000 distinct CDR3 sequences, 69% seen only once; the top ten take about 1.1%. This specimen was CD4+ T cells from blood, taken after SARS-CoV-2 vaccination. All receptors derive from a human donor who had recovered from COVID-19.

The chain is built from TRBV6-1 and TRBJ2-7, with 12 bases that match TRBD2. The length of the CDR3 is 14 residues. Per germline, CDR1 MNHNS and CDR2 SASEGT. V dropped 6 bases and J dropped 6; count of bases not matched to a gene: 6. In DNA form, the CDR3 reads TGTGCCAGCAGGATGGGACTAGCGGGTGCCGAGCAGTACTTC. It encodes CASRMGLAGAEQYF.

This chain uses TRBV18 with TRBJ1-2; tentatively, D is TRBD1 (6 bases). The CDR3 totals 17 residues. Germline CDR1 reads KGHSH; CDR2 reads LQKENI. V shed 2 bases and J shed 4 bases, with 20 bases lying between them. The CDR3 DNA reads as TGTGCCAGCTCACCATCACCAAACTACGGGACACCCTATGGCTACACCTTC. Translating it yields CASSPSPNYGTPYGYTF.

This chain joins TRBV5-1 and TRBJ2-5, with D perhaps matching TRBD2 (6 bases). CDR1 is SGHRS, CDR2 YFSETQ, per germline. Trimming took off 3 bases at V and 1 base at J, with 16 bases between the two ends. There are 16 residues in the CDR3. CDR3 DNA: TGCGCCAGCAGCTCCCTCCCTGGTAGCGGCCAAGAGACCCAGTACTTC. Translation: CASSSLPGSGQETQYF.

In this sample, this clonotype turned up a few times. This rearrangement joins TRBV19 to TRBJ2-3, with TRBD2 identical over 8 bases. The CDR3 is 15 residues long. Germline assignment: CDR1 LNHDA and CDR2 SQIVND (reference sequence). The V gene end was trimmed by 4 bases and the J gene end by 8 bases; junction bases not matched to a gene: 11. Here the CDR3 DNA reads TGTGCCAGTAGTAGTACTAGCGGCCCAATGAGTACGCAGTATTTT. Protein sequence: CASSSTSGPMSTQYF.

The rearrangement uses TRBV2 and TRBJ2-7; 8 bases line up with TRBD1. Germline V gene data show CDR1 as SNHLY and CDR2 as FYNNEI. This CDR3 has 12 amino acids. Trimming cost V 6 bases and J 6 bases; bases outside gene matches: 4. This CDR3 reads CASRKTGVEQYF. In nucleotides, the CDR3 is TGTGCCAGCAGAAAGACAGGGGTCGAGCAGTACTTC.